This passage covers 25 T cell receptor beta chains from one sample sequenced in a study of tumor-infiltrating lymphocytes in localized non-small cell lung cancer. The repertoire was sequenced with immunoSEQ multiplex PCR; TCRdb's copy has only in-frame clones and lacks some. The sample has approximately 12,000 clones; 66% are singletons. The sample was lung tumor tissue. The receptors here all came from a human donor with non-small cell lung cancer.

The chain combines TRBV30 with TRBJ2-5; D unclear. The better agreement between TRBJ2-7 and the DNA end casts doubt on the J call. The germline CDR1 and CDR2 sequences are GTSNPN and SVGIG (reference sequence). This CDR3 has 11 residues. CDR3 DNA: TGTGCCTGTTCCCCAGGTTCCGAGCAGTACTTC. Its translation is CACSPGSEQYF.

As regards this clone: At one boundary the junction diverges from the germline segment, which might be a read error. The chain links TRBV7-7 to TRBJ2-2, with D perhaps given as TRBD1 or TRBD2 (5 bases each). In germline, CDR1 is SSHAT, CDR2 FNYEAQ (reference sequence). The CDR3 has 14 residues. CDR3 bases: TGTGCTAGCAGCTTAGGCGAGGGGCCAGGGGAGCTGTTTTTT. It yields the protein CASSLGEGPGELFF.

This chain connects TRBV5-4 to TRBJ2-2, with TRBD2 matching 12 bases. Germline trimming cut 6 bases from V and 5 bases from J; bases unmatched to any gene: 5. This CDR3 has 15 amino acids. From germline, CDR1 is SGHNT and CDR2 YYREEE (reference sequence). In nucleotides, the CDR3 is TGTGCCAGCACCTCCGGGACTAGCGGGACCGGGGAGCTGTTTTTT. It encodes CASTSGTSGTGELFF.

V is TRBV5-5 and J is TRBJ1-1; D is undetermined. CDR3 size: 11 residues. V dropped 3 bases and J dropped 8 bases, with 8 bases sitting between them. CDR1 is SGHKS and CDR2 is YYEKEE in the germline V gene (reference sequence). This CDR3 reads CASSYGLEAFF. For the CDR3, the DNA is TGTGCCAGCAGCTACGGACTCGAAGCTTTCTTT.

The CDR3 spells CASSSTGTLYEQYF. CDR3 coding DNA: TGTGCCAGCAGTTCGACAGGGACCCTCTACGAGCAGTACTTC. The rearrangement joins TRBV6-1 to TRBJ2-7, with 7 bases that match TRBD1. Losses at the gene ends were 5 bases for V and 3 bases for J; bases not matched to a gene: 7. CDR3 length equals 14 residues. Germline lookup yields CDR1 MNHNS and CDR2 SASEGT.

This clone was recorded only once. The V gene is TRBV10-1, the J gene TRBJ1-2; D gene unclear. Deletions cut 2 bases from V and 2 bases from J, with 3 bases between. There are 12 residues in the CDR3. Germline CDR1 is WNHNN and CDR2 is SYGVQD (reference sequence). The CDR3 protein is CASSEDNYGYTF. As DNA, the CDR3 is TGCGCCAGCAGTGAGGACAACTATGGCTACACCTTC.

The chain joins TRBV18 to TRBJ2-1; 9 bases match TRBD2. Trimming took 1 base from V and 4 from J; bases not matched to a gene: 8. The CDR3 consists of 17 residues. Germline values: CDR1 KGHSH, CDR2 LQKENI. The CDR3 region has the DNA TGTGCCAGCTCACCACGAGTAGCGGGAGCAGGTTACAATGAGCAGTTCTTC. Amino acids: CASSPRVAGAGYNEQFF.

This clone was picked up a small number of times. This chain links TRBV2 with TRBJ2-3; D gene uncertain. V lost 1 base to trimming and J lost 2 bases, with 13 bases between them. The CDR3 totals 16 residues. Germline V gene sequence: CDR1 SNHLY, CDR2 FYNNEI. The DNA of the CDR3 is TGTGCCAGCAGTGAAGAGGGCAGAGGTTTCACAGATACGCAGTATTTT. Translation: CASSEEGRGFTDTQYF.

This chain joins TRBV18 and TRBJ1-1; D is unclear. The germline V gene has CDR1 KGHSH and CDR2 LQKENI. V lost 3 bases and J 4 bases, leaving 6 bases between the germline ends. There are 12 residues in the CDR3. This chain's CDR3 is CASSPSSTEAFF. CDR3 bases: TGTGCCAGCTCACCTTCCAGCACTGAAGCTTTCTTT.

Worth noting for this clone: At one end the junction does not follow the germline gene, possibly because of a read error. The gene calls are TRBV29-1 and TRBJ1-1, with unresolved D. Germline V gene data show CDR1 as SQVTM and CDR2 as ANQGSEA. CDR3 length: 14 amino acids. The CDR3 is CGVDPQTLNTEAFF. In DNA form, the CDR3 reads TGCGGCGTCGACCCCCAGACCTTGAACACTGAAGCTTTCTTT. The full variable domain, completed using reference TRBV29-1 and TRBJ1-1, is SAVISQKPSRDICQRGTSLTIQCQVDSQVTMMFWYRQQPGQSLTLIATANQGSEATYESGFVIDKFPISRPNLTFSTLTVSNMSPEDSSIYLCGVDPQTLNTEAFFGQGTRLTVV.

The genes are TRBV18 and TRBJ1-4, with 7 bases matching TRBD1. Germline V gives CDR1 KGHSH, CDR2 LQKENI. Trimming at V came to 4 bases and at J to 6 bases, leaving 2 bases not matched to a gene. This CDR3 has 13 amino acids. CDR3 residues: CASSHGTDEKLFF. CDR3 nucleotides: TGTGCCAGCTCACACGGGACAGATGAAAAACTGTTTTTT.

The rearrangement joins TRBV9 to TRBJ1-2; no clear D. V was clipped by 4 bases and J by 14 bases, with 15 bases between them. Germline V gives CDR1 SGDLS, CDR2 YYNGEE. The CDR3 spans 11 residues. CDR3: CASSSLGRATF. The CDR3 region has the DNA TGTGCCAGCAGCTCATTAGGGCGGGCGACCTTC.

The V call is TRBV7-9, the J call TRBJ1-1; weak D call: TRBD1 (5 bases). The V and J ends lost 5 bases and 4 bases respectively, with 8 bases between them. The CDR3 has 12 amino acids. The germline V gene has CDR1 SEHNR and CDR2 FQNEAQ (reference sequence). The CDR3 loop reads CASSTGGTEAFF. The DNA for the CDR3 is TGTGCCAGCAGCACGGGGGGCACTGAAGCTTTCTTT.

This clone appeared once. The rearrangement uses TRBV7-9 and TRBJ1-1; D remains ambiguous. Germline loops: CDR1 SEHNR, CDR2 FQNEAQ (reference sequence). Trimming pared 2 bases from V and 4 bases from J, leaving 11 bases between. The CDR3 is 14 residues long. The CDR3 region has the DNA TGTGCCAGCAGCTTATACGGCCCCGCCACTGAAGCTTTCTTT. Its protein is CASSLYGPATEAFF.

This chain links TRBV19 with TRBJ1-1; TRBD1 might be the D (5 bases). Germline CDR1 and CDR2: LNHDA and SQIVND (reference sequence). There are 12 residues in the CDR3. V lost 3 bases to trimming and J lost 11 bases, with 13 bases between them. The CDR3 reads CASSIAGRRAFF. The CDR3 DNA reads as TGTGCCAGTAGTATCGCAGGGAGGAGGGCTTTCTTT. Full variable domain (missing parts from reference TRBV19 and TRBJ1-1): DGGITQSPKYLFRKEGQNVTLSCEQNLNHDAMYWYRQDPGQGLRLIYYSQIVNDFQKGDIAEGYSVSREKKESFPLTVTSAQKNPTAFYLCASSIAGRRAFFGQGTRLTVV.

As DNA, the CDR3 is TGTGCCAGCAGCAGGCAGGGTGTAAGCTACAATGAGCAGTTCTTC. The encoded protein is CASSRQGVSYNEQFF. The rearrangement joins TRBV6-5 to TRBJ2-1, with D possibly TRBD1 on 5 matching bases. Trimming pared 6 bases from V and 3 bases from J, leaving 15 bases between. Germline CDR1 MNHEY, CDR2 SVGAGI. The CDR3 is made up of 15 amino acids.

The CDR3 DNA is TGCGCCAGCAGCTTGGCGTCAGGCCCATCTGGAAACACCATATATTTT. It codes for CASSLASGPSGNTIYF. The rearrangement joins TRBV5-1 to TRBJ1-3; D gene ambiguous. The germline CDR1 and CDR2 sequences are SGHRS and YFSETQ. V was trimmed by 0 bases and J by 1 base, leaving 11 bases between them. There are 16 residues in the CDR3.

In this sample, this clone turned up a few times. The chain carries TRBV2 and TRBJ1-1; D gene uncertain. V dropped 6 bases and J dropped 5 bases, with 16 bases sitting between them. Germline CDR1 SNHLY, CDR2 FYNNEI. CDR3 size: 14 residues. In nucleotides, the CDR3 is TGTGCCAGCAGCGCCGTGGCCGGATATACTGAAGCTTTCTTT. As protein: CASSAVAGYTEAFF.

This clone rates as medium-sized. The chain recombines TRBV11-2 with TRBJ1-1, with TRBD1 matching 7 bases. Unmatched junction bases numbered 6, after V lost 4 bases and J lost 1 base. The CDR3 has 15 amino acids. Germline lookup yields CDR1 SGHAT and CDR2 FQNNGV. CDR3 in amino acids: CASSSLGTENTEAFF. The CDR3 nucleotides are TGTGCCAGCAGCTCGTTAGGGACAGAGAACACTGAAGCTTTCTTT.

The chain joins TRBV20-1 to TRBJ1-1; D is unresolved. V dropped 5 bases and J dropped 8 bases, with 12 bases sitting between them. Germline CDR1 DFQATT, CDR2 SNEGSKA (reference sequence). This CDR3 spans 11 amino acids. Here the CDR3 reads CSAPPTEEAFF. The DNA of the CDR3 is TGCAGTGCTCCCCCGACCGAAGAAGCTTTCTTT.

V and J are TRBV10-3 and TRBJ1-5; D gene uncertain. The CDR3 length is 16 residues. Germline V gives CDR1 ENHRY, CDR2 SYGVKD. V lost 4 bases and J lost 1, with 14 bases in between. CDR3 in amino acids: CAISGGSSRSNQPQHF. The CDR3 DNA reads as TGTGCCATCAGTGGCGGATCGAGTCGAAGCAATCAGCCCCAGCATTTT.

This clone is medium-sized within its sample. The V gene is TRBV20-1, the J gene TRBJ1-1; no firm D call. This CDR3 spans 11 amino acids. Germline assignment: CDR1 DFQATT and CDR2 SNEGSKA (reference sequence). Trimming removed 2 bases from V and 12 bases from J, with 13 bases in between. The DNA for the CDR3 is TGCAGTGCTAGACAGGAACCCGAGACTTTCTTT. As protein: CSARQEPETFF.

This clone was picked up a small number of times. As DNA, the CDR3 is TGTGCCATTGGAGGAGGAGTCATGAACACTGAAGCTTTCTTT. It translates to CAIGGGVMNTEAFF. The chain is built from TRBV10-3 and TRBJ1-1, with D hard to call. CDR1 and CDR2 (germline): ENHRY, SYGVKD. This CDR3 has 14 amino acids. Trimming took off 9 bases at V and 0 bases at J, with 14 bases between the two ends.

The rearrangement uses TRBV4-1 and TRBJ1-5; 8 nucleotides match TRBD1. The CDR3 sequence is 15 residues long. Germline V CDR1 and CDR2: MGHRA, YSYEKL. The V segment lost 0 bases and the J segment 6 bases; nucleotides outside the gene matches: 4. The CDR3 is CASSQDQGAFQPQHF. CDR3 in DNA: TGCGCCAGCAGCCAAGACCAGGGGGCATTTCAGCCCCAGCATTTT.

The chain couples TRBV29-1 to TRBJ1-1; TRBD1 agrees at 11 bases. CDR1 SQVTM and CDR2 ANQGSEA come from the germline V gene. The CDR3 runs 18 residues. Trimming at V came to 1 base and at J to 2 bases, leaving 12 bases not matched to a gene. This CDR3 is CSVEGSESGTGGNTEAFF. DNA of the CDR3: TGCAGCGTTGAAGGCTCGGAGTCGGGGACAGGGGGAAACACTGAAGCTTTCTTT. The entire variable domain, with the rest obtained from reference TRBV29-1 and TRBJ1-1, is as follows: SAVISQKPSRDICQRGTSLTIQCQVDSQVTMMFWYRQQPGQSLTLIATANQGSEATYESGFVIDKFPISRPNLTFSTLTVSNMSPEDSSIYLCSVEGSESGTGGNTEAFFGQGTRLTVV.